Following are 20 T cell receptor beta chains from one sample sequenced in a study of cytomegalovirus exposure and HLA in healthy donors (dated by TCRdb to between 2016 and 2019). The library was produced with the immunoSEQ multiplex PCR assay. For the multiplex PCR, a mixture combining 60 forward primers for TCR Vbeta segments and 13 reverse primers for TCR Jbeta segments was used. The immuneACCESS repertoire file appears here via TCRdb, limited to in-frame rearrangements. These files lack a portion of the clones; in checked studies, under half of the deficit traces to unresolved V genes, and the cause of the others is not known. This sample gives more than 150,000 clones in total; roughly 77% of them show up just once. 2% to 2.5% of the sample belongs to the ten largest clones. Sequenced input: PBMCs. These receptors originate from a woman younger than 45 in good health and CMV-seropositive.

Only a few counts were recorded for this clone. V and J are TRBV6-1 and TRBJ2-7; TRBD2 matches at 9 bases. V lost 1 base to trimming and J lost 5 bases; unmatched junction nucleotides: 3. This CDR3 contains 14 residues. The germline V gene has CDR1 MNHNS and CDR2 SASEGT. CDR3 nucleotide sequence: TGTGCCAGCAGTGAAGGGCGGGGGGGCGACGAGCAGTACTTC. Amino acid sequence: CASSEGRGGDEQYF.

This chain joins TRBV4-1 and TRBJ1-2; unclear D gene. Trimming took 0 bases from V and 7 from J, leaving 15 bases between them. Germline CDR1 reads MGHRA; CDR2 reads YSYEKL. The CDR3 spans 15 residues. The CDR3: CASSQDRLARGGYTF. DNA of the CDR3: TGCGCCAGCAGCCAAGATAGATTGGCGCGAGGTGGCTACACCTTC.

V usage is TRBV11-2 and J usage is TRBJ1-2; 9 bases are shared with TRBD1. Germline CDR1 reads SGHAT; CDR2 reads FQNNGV. The CDR3 covers 15 residues. J was trimmed by 7 bases and V by 2 bases; bases with no gene match: 8. CDR3 amino acids: CASSLRLGTGFGYTF. CDR3 sequence (DNA): TGTGCCAGCAGCTTAAGATTAGGGACAGGGTTTGGCTACACCTTC.

The rearrangement uses TRBV13 and TRBJ2-3; 8 bases line up with TRBD1. Trimming cost V 5 bases and J 8 bases; bases outside gene matches: 18. The CDR3 length is 17 residues. Per germline, CDR1 PRHDT and CDR2 FYEKMQ (reference sequence). The CDR3 sequence: CASSPSPRQGNYGTQYF. The CDR3 region has the DNA TGTGCCAGCAGCCCCTCTCCGAGACAGGGGAATTATGGTACGCAGTATTTT. Using reference TRBV13 and TRBJ2-3 for the parts outside the CDR3, the full variable domain is AAGVIQSPRHLIKEKRETATLKCYPIPRHDTVYWYQQGPGQDPQFLISFYEKMQSDKGSIPDRFSAQQFSDYHSELNMSSLELGDSALYFCASSPSPRQGNYGTQYFGPGTRLTVL.

The chain combines TRBV7-3 with TRBJ1-2; 7 bases fit TRBD1. The germline V gene has CDR1 SGHTA and CDR2 FQGTGA. The CDR3 runs 13 residues. The V and J ends lost 5 bases and 2 bases, in that order; junction bases with no gene match: 2. The CDR3 sequence is CASSLGQNYGYTF. CDR3 nucleotide sequence: TGTGCCAGCAGCCTGGGACAGAACTATGGCTACACCTTC.

V gene TRBV4-2 combines with J gene TRBJ2-1, with TRBD1 matching over 8 bases. Germline V gene sequence: CDR1 LGHNA, CDR2 YNFKEQ. The CDR3 has 16 residues. J was trimmed by 4 bases and V by 0 bases; bases with no gene match: 5. In DNA, the CDR3 is TGTGCCAGCAGCCAAGACGAAGGACAGGGATACAATGAGCAGTTCTTC. Protein product: CASSQDEGQGYNEQFF.

The rearrangement links TRBV5-1 to TRBJ2-5, with a possible D match to TRBD1 (7 bases). Deletions cut 0 bases from V and 5 bases from J, with 14 bases between. Germline CDR1 is SGHRS and CDR2 is YFSETQ. The CDR3 totals 15 residues. The CDR3 DNA reads as TGCGCCAGCAGCTTGGCCAGGGGGGCGAGGGAGACCCAGTACTTC. It codes for CASSLARGARETQYF.

The rearrangement links TRBV6-5 to TRBJ2-1; D may be TRBD1 (6 bases). The CDR3 is 14 amino acids. Germline V gene sequence: CDR1 MNHEY, CDR2 SVGAGI. The germline V and J ends were trimmed by 5 bases and 7 bases, with 15 bases remaining between them. The CDR3 sequence is CASSEDRLGNEQFF. For the CDR3, the DNA is TGTGCCAGCAGTGAAGACAGGTTGGGGAATGAGCAGTTCTTC.

The V call is TRBV7-2, the J call TRBJ1-1; perhaps TRBD1 as D (6 bases). Trimming shortened V by 5 bases and J by 1 base, and 14 bases separated the two germline ends. CDR1 is SGHTA, CDR2 FQGNSA, per germline. The CDR3 sequence is 15 residues long. The CDR3 DNA follows: TGTGCCAGCAGCCCCAGTTCGACAGGGAACACTGAAGCTTTCTTT. It is translated as CASSPSSTGNTEAFF.

V gene TRBV7-2 combines with J gene TRBJ2-7; 7 bases agree with TRBD1. Germline CDR1 is SGHTA and CDR2 is FQGNSA. Losses at the gene ends were 6 bases for V and 5 bases for J; bases not matched to a gene: 10. CDR3 length: 14 residues. CDR3 protein: CASSNSGQLNEQYF. For the CDR3, the DNA is TGTGCCAGCAGTAATTCGGGACAGCTTAACGAGCAGTACTTC.

V gene TRBV7-9 combines with J gene TRBJ2-7, with D possibly TRBD2 on 6 matching bases. V lost 4 bases to trimming and J lost 5 bases, with 18 bases between them. Per germline, CDR1 SEHNR and CDR2 FQNEAQ (reference sequence). The CDR3 contains 15 residues. The CDR3: CASSSTWGREDEQYF. The DNA of the CDR3 is TGTGCCAGCAGCTCGACCTGGGGCAGGGAGGACGAGCAGTACTTC.

This chain links TRBV28 with TRBJ2-7; 7 bases line up with TRBD2. This CDR3 contains 16 residues. Germline V CDR1 and CDR2: MDHEN, SYDVKM. Trimming removed 3 bases from V and 4 bases from J; junction bases left unmatched: 12. In nucleotides, the CDR3 is TGTGCCAGCAGTTTCGTAGCCTGGGGAGGGAAATACGAGCAGTACTTC. Its protein is CASSFVAWGGKYEQYF.

The rearrangement uses TRBV6-5 and TRBJ2-7; 14 positions match TRBD2. V lost 2 bases to trimming and J lost 3 bases; unmatched junction nucleotides: 3. The V gene's germline CDR1 is MNHEY and CDR2 SVGAGI. The CDR3 totals 16 residues. CDR3 in amino acids: CASSYRTSGGIYEQYF. The CDR3 bases are TGTGCCAGCAGTTACAGGACTAGCGGGGGGATCTACGAGCAGTACTTC.

V is TRBV28 and J is TRBJ2-2; 12 nucleotides line up with TRBD1. CDR1 and CDR2 from the germline V gene are MDHEN and SYDVKM. This CDR3 is built from 18 residues. After removal of 2 bases from V and 1 base from J, the junction contained 5 bases not matched to a gene. The CDR3 DNA reads as TGTGCCAGCAGTTTAAAGGGGACAGGGGGCAAGAACACCGGGGAGCTGTTTTTT. This sequence encodes CASSLKGTGGKNTGELFF.

V and J are TRBV19 and TRBJ1-1; 9 nucleotides line up with TRBD1. This CDR3 region has 14 residues. The ends lost 4 bases at V and 4 bases at J; junction bases unmatched: 4. CDR1 is LNHDA and CDR2 is SQIVND in the germline V gene (reference sequence). CDR3 in DNA: TGTGCCAGTAGTACGGGACAGGGAACCACTGAAGCTTTCTTT. Translation: CASSTGQGTTEAFF.

This chain joins TRBV4-2 and TRBJ2-3; 11 nucleotides align to TRBD2. The CDR3 is 18 residues long. The ends lost 4 bases at V and 0 bases at J; junction bases unmatched: 9. Germline V gene data show CDR1 as LGHNA and CDR2 as YNFKEQ. CDR3 coding DNA: TGTGCCAGCAGCCCTAGACTAGCGGGGCTGTTTAGCACAGATACGCAGTATTTT. As protein: CASSPRLAGLFSTDTQYF.

The chain is built from TRBV12-5 and TRBJ2-2; possible D gene TRBD2, 5 bases. The CDR3 has 17 residues. Trimming pared 7 bases from V and 1 base from J, leaving 19 bases between. In germline, CDR1 is LGHNT, CDR2 FRNRAP. CDR3 region: CASVAQTRTVNTGELFF. In nucleotides, the CDR3 is TGTGCTAGTGTTGCCCAAACAAGGACTGTGAACACCGGGGAGCTGTTTTTT.

The chain couples TRBV2 to TRBJ1-5; 8 nucleotides agree with TRBD1. V shed 2 bases, J shed 0 bases, and the junction held 3 bases outside the gene matches. Looked up from germline, CDR1 is SNHLY and CDR2 is FYNNEI. The length of the CDR3 is 16 residues. The DNA of the CDR3 is TGTGCCAGCAGTGAAAGGACAGGGTATAGCAATCAGCCCCAGCATTTT. Amino acids: CASSERTGYSNQPQHF.

The chain couples TRBV9 to TRBJ1-1; no clear D gene. V lost 0 bases and J lost 4, with 13 bases in between. Germline V CDR1 and CDR2: SGDLS, YYNGEE. CDR3 length equals 15 residues. CDR3 nucleotide sequence: TGTGCCAGCAGCGTAGGGCCCGGGTTAAGCACTGAAGCTTTCTTT. It encodes CASSVGPGLSTEAFF.

The chain couples TRBV19 to TRBJ1-5; 9 nucleotides line up with TRBD1. The germline gives CDR1 LNHDA, CDR2 SQIVND (reference sequence). Trimming cost V 5 bases and J 7 bases; bases outside gene matches: 6. The CDR3 has 14 residues. This CDR3 is CASSVDRGKQPQHF. As DNA, the CDR3 is TGTGCCAGTAGTGTCGACAGGGGGAAACAGCCCCAGCATTTT. The entire variable domain, with the rest obtained from reference TRBV19 and TRBJ1-5, is as follows: DGGITQSPKYLFRKEGQNVTLSCEQNLNHDAMYWYRQDPGQGLRLIYYSQIVNDFQKGDIAEGYSVSREKKESFPLTVTSAQKNPTAFYLCASSVDRGKQPQHFGDGTRLSIL.